One sample yielded the 32 T cell receptor beta chains listed below, sequenced in a study of T-cell memory formation after mild COVID-19. TCRdb reanalysed the 5' RACE reads using MiXCR and keeps one entry per CDR3 protein. Counted here are more than 350,000 distinct CDR3 sequences, approximately 15% occurring once; the ten biggest clones make up about a fifth. The sequencing input was PBMCs or a T cell subset sorted from them (not recorded which). The receptors originated from a man between 18 and 29 years old who had mild COVID-19 (a few samples of this study predate the infection). Cell type and time point are not known.

Many counts were recorded for this clonotype. The chain joins TRBV7-2 to TRBJ1-2; no clear D gene. The CDR3 is 13 residues long. V lost 1 base and J 4 bases, leaving 7 bases between the germline ends. In germline, CDR1 is SGHTA, CDR2 FQGNSA. The DNA of the CDR3 is TGTGCCAGCAGCTTAGATTCAGCCTATGGCTACACCTTC. The encoded protein is CASSLDSAYGYTF.

The chain has TRBV7-7 and TRBJ2-5; TRBD2 is a possible D gene (5 bases). The CDR3 is 14 residues long. V lost 1 base, J lost 5 bases, and 11 bases lay in between. Germline V gene data show CDR1 as SSHAT and CDR2 as FNYEAQ (reference sequence). The CDR3 DNA reads as TGTGCCAGCAGCTTAGGAGTGACGGGGGAGACCCAGTACTTC. It specifies CASSLGVTGETQYF.

This clonotype was detected a few times. This chain links TRBV12-3 or TRBV12-4 with TRBJ2-5; tentatively, D is TRBD2 (6 bases). The CDR3 has 15 amino acids. V lost 5 bases to trimming and J lost 5 bases, with 18 bases between them. CDR3 bases: TGTGCCAGCAGTCGCGACCGACTAGTTGCGGAGACCCAGTACTTC. Translation gives CASSRDRLVAETQYF.

The CDR3, as DNA: TGCAGTGCTAGAGTGCTCGGTTCCGGGACCGGGGAGCTGTTTTTT. Translated: CSARVLGSGTGELFF. This sequence joins TRBV20-1 and TRBJ2-2; the D is unclear. Germline CDR1 reads DFQATT; CDR2 reads SNEGSKA (reference sequence). Trimming removed 1 base at V and 5 bases at J, with 14 bases between. The CDR3 has 15 residues.

This clonotype was observed a single time. The rearrangement uses TRBV5-1 and TRBJ1-1, with 9 bases lining up with TRBD1. The germline CDR1 and CDR2 sequences are SGHRS and YFSETQ. CDR3 size: 14 residues. V lost 4 bases and J lost 7; bases outside the gene matches: 8. CDR3 sequence: CASSGGQGKSEAFF. In nucleotides, the CDR3 is TGCGCCAGCAGCGGAGGACAGGGGAAAAGTGAAGCTTTCTTT.

This clonotype was recorded at least ten times. J is TRBJ2-5 and V is TRBV5-6, with 8 nucleotides matching TRBD2. Unmatched junction bases numbered 0, after V lost 0 bases and J lost 2 bases. The CDR3 consists of 14 residues. Germline V CDR1 and CDR2: SGHDT, YYEEEE. CDR3 protein: CASSLAGGQETQYF. CDR3 nucleotides: TGTGCCAGCAGCTTGGCGGGGGGGCAAGAGACCCAGTACTTC.

The V gene is TRBV6-4, the J gene TRBJ2-1, with D possibly matching TRBD1 (6 bases). The CDR3 is 15 amino acids. V was clipped by 3 bases and J by 8 bases, with 17 bases between them. Germline CDR1 and CDR2: MRHNA and SNTAGT. As DNA, the CDR3 is TGTGCCAGCAGTGAGGGGGCCACTAGAGGCTATGAGCAGTTCTTC. Protein product: CASSEGATRGYEQFF.

The sample holds a few counts of this clonotype. The chain recombines TRBV11-2 with TRBJ2-7, with 9 bases identical to TRBD1. CDR1 SGHAT and CDR2 FQNNGV come from the germline V gene. J lost 6 bases, V lost 8 bases, and 11 bases had no gene match. The CDR3 length is 14 residues. For the CDR3, the DNA is TGTGCCAGCCGGGCTCTCCGGGACAGGGTCGAGCAGTACTTC. Amino acids: CASRALRDRVEQYF.

The chain has TRBV7-9 and TRBJ2-2, with D hard to call. V was cut by 3 bases and J by 8 bases, with 7 bases left in between. This CDR3 has 12 amino acids. Germline-derived CDR1 and CDR2 are SEHNR and FQNEAQ (reference sequence). The CDR3 protein is CASSFPSGELFF. The CDR3, as DNA: TGTGCCAGCAGCTTCCCTTCTGGGGAGCTGTTTTTT.

J is TRBJ2-1 and V is TRBV7-3; D is perhaps TRBD2 (6 bases). Germline V gives CDR1 SGHTA, CDR2 FQGTGA. CDR3 length: 15 amino acids. V was clipped by 0 bases and J by 6 bases, with 12 bases between them. CDR3 loop: CASSLTSGWGNEQFF. The CDR3 DNA is TGTGCCAGCAGCTTAACTAGCGGTTGGGGCAATGAGCAGTTCTTC. Together with reference TRBV7-3 and TRBJ2-1, the CDR3 gives the full variable domain: GAGVSQTPSNKVTEKGKYVELRCDPISGHTALYWYRQSLGQGPEFLIYFQGTGAADDSGLPNDRFFAVRPEGSVSTLKIQRTERGDSAVYLCASSLTSGWGNEQFFGPGTRLTVL.

The chain is built from TRBV28 and TRBJ1-3; D perhaps matches TRBD1 (5 bases). Germline CDR1 is MDHEN and CDR2 is SYDVKM. CDR3 length: 15 residues. V gave up 6 bases and J gave up 0 bases, with 12 bases separating them. The DNA of the CDR3 is TGTGCCAGCAGACCACCGGGGGGCTCTGGAAACACCATATATTTT. It codes for CASRPPGGSGNTIYF.

V usage is TRBV9 and J usage is TRBJ2-2; 7 bases are a match to TRBD1. Losses at the gene ends were 3 bases for V and 4 bases for J; bases not matched to a gene: 6. CDR3 length: 15 amino acids. Germline V lookup: CDR1 SGDLS, CDR2 YYNGEE. Here the CDR3 DNA reads TGTGCCAGCAGCGCCGACAGGGTGATCACCGGGGAGCTGTTTTTT. Translated, it gives CASSADRVITGELFF.

V usage is TRBV19 and J usage is TRBJ1-4; TRBD1 matches 8 bases. Trimming cost V 8 bases and J 6 bases; bases outside gene matches: 8. This CDR3 spans 14 amino acids. The germline V gene has CDR1 LNHDA and CDR2 SQIVND (reference sequence). Here the CDR3 DNA reads TGTGCCAGTTGGAACAGGGGGATAGATGAAAAACTGTTTTTT. Its protein is CASWNRGIDEKLFF.

This clonotype was found a few times. The CDR3 nucleotides read TGTGCCAGCCGAAGCCGACAGGGCGGCACTGAAGCTTTCTTT. Amino acids: CASRSRQGGTEAFF. The chain is built from TRBV12-3 or TRBV12-4 and TRBJ1-1; 7 nucleotides align to TRBD1. The junction had 10 bases not matched to a gene; V was cut back by 8 bases and J by 4 bases. CDR3 length equals 14 residues.

This clonotype was counted a few times. The chain has TRBV20-1 and TRBJ2-3, with 8 bases aligning to TRBD2. V trimming: 7 bases; J trimming: 2 bases; junction bases outside the gene matches: 11. Germline CDR1 and CDR2: DFQATT and SNEGSKA (reference sequence). The CDR3 totals 15 residues. The CDR3 region has the DNA TGCAGTGTTAGCGGTGCGGGGGGATTCACAGATACGCAGTATTTT. Amino acid sequence: CSVSGAGGFTDTQYF.

This CDR3 reads CSARGPPRESGSYEQYF. Written as DNA, the CDR3 is TGCAGTGCTAGAGGCCCCCCCAGGGAATCCGGATCCTACGAGCAGTACTTC. The chain couples TRBV20-1 to TRBJ2-7; D possibly corresponds to TRBD1 (5 bases). The V end lost 1 base, the J end lost 1 base, and 20 bases lay between the germline ends. This CDR3 is 17 amino acids long. Germline-derived CDR1 and CDR2 are DFQATT and SNEGSKA (reference sequence).

The chain is built from TRBV6-5 and TRBJ1-2; 7 bases agree with TRBD1. Germline CDR1 MNHEY, CDR2 SVGAGI. The ends lost 6 bases at V and 5 bases at J; junction bases unmatched: 6. The length of the CDR3 is 13 residues. The CDR3 coding sequence is TGTGCCAGCAGGTCCGGGACAGAATATGGCTACACCTTC. This encodes CASRSGTEYGYTF.

This clonotype was seen a handful of times. The rearrangement joins TRBV7-2 to TRBJ2-4, with D perhaps being TRBD1 or TRBD2 (5 bases each). The CDR3 extends over 15 amino acids. Deletions cut 1 base from V and 6 bases from J, with 13 bases between. Germline V gene lookup returns CDR1 SGHTA and CDR2 FQGNSA. CDR3 loop: CASSLGAGSLNIQYF. In nucleotides, the CDR3 is TGTGCCAGCAGCTTAGGTGCAGGGAGTCTAAACATTCAGTACTTC.

The table lists this clonotype with a few counts. The rearrangement links TRBV12-3 or TRBV12-4 to TRBJ2-1, with D unclear. V gave up 5 bases and J gave up 5 bases, with 10 bases separating them. This CDR3 is built from 13 residues. DNA for the CDR3: TGTGCCAGCAGTCTGGGTAATGACAATGAGCAGTTCTTC. The encoded protein is CASSLGNDNEQFF.

The gene calls are TRBV12-3 or TRBV12-4 and TRBJ1-5; 7 bases are shared with TRBD1. Trimming took 1 base from V and 0 from J; bases not matched to a gene: 3. This CDR3 region has 16 residues. CDR3 bases: TGTGCCAGCAGTTTAGGGCAGGGGGATAGCAATCAGCCCCAGCATTTT. Protein sequence: CASSLGQGDSNQPQHF.

This sequence joins TRBV28 and TRBJ2-7; 11 bases fit TRBD2. The V segment lost 8 bases and the J segment 7 bases; nucleotides outside the gene matches: 16. CDR1 and CDR2 (germline): MDHEN, SYDVKM. The CDR3 has 16 amino acids. The CDR3 region has the DNA TGTGCCAGCGGAACTCTAGGTAGCGGGGGGGCTAAAGAGCAGTACGTC. As protein: CASGTLGSGGAKEQYV.

This clonotype was detected a few times. The V call is TRBV7-9, the J call TRBJ2-2, with unresolved D. Germline CDR1 and CDR2: SEHNR and FQNEAQ (reference sequence). The CDR3 loop spans 11 amino acids. Trimming stripped 5 bases from V and 8 bases from J, with 6 bases between. The CDR3 loop reads CASSGLGELFF. In nucleotides, the CDR3 is TGTGCCAGCAGCGGGTTAGGGGAGCTGTTTTTT. The complete variable domain, with remaining parts taken from reference TRBV7-9 and TRBJ2-2, reads DTGVSQNPRHKITKRGQNVTFRCDPISEHNRLYWYRQTLGQGPEFLTYFQNEAQLEKSRLLSDRFSAERPKGSFSTLEIQRTEQGDSAMYLCASSGLGELFFGEGSRLTVL.

V gene TRBV20-1 combines with J gene TRBJ1-2, with D unclear. CDR1 and CDR2 from the germline V gene are DFQATT and SNEGSKA (reference sequence). The CDR3 contains 13 residues. The V and J ends lost 0 bases and 4 bases respectively, with 9 bases between them. The CDR3 DNA follows: TGCAGTGCTAGAGATACACGGATCTATGGCTACACCTTC. Its translation is CSARDTRIYGYTF.

This clonotype was recorded a few times. The chain uses TRBV11-2 and TRBJ1-1; D might be TRBD1 (5 bases). Germline CDR1 SGHAT, CDR2 FQNNGV. V shed 5 bases and J shed 11 bases, with 15 bases lying between them. The CDR3 runs 12 residues. The CDR3 loop is CASSPDPREAFF. In DNA, the CDR3 is TGTGCCAGCAGCCCGGATCCCAGGGAGGCTTTCTTT.

Only a few counts were recorded for this clonotype. V and J are TRBV12-3 or TRBV12-4 and TRBJ1-5, with D hard to call. The CDR3 sequence is 13 residues long. V lost 2 bases to trimming and J lost 3 bases, with 5 bases between them. For the CDR3, the DNA is TGTGCCAGCAGTTTATCGTTCAATCAGCCCCAGCATTTT. It encodes CASSLSFNQPQHF.

This clonotype was picked up many times. The CDR3 protein is CASSQDYANGYTF. The CDR3 region has the DNA TGCGCCAGCAGCCAAGATTATGCGAATGGCTACACCTTC. The chain carries TRBV4-1 and TRBJ1-2, with D unclear. Germline CDR1 is MGHRA and CDR2 is YSYEKL. The CDR3 sequence is 13 residues long. Between the trimmed V and J ends, which lost 0 bases and 6 bases, there was a span of 8 bases.

V is TRBV6-2 or TRBV6-3 and J is TRBJ2-1, with 8 bases aligning to TRBD2. Germline V CDR1 and CDR2: MNHEY, SVGEGT. V shed 6 bases and J 5 bases; nucleotides not matched to a gene: 9. The CDR3 contains 15 residues. The CDR3 DNA reads TGTGCCAGCAGGTCCGGGGGGGCCGACCACAATGAGCAGTTCTTC. This sequence encodes CASRSGGADHNEQFF.

The chain combines TRBV7-3 with TRBJ2-1; D may be TRBD2 (5 bases). Germline-derived CDR1 and CDR2 are SGHTA and FQGTGA. This CDR3 region has 15 residues. V lost 3 bases and J 0 bases, leaving 9 bases between the germline ends. CDR3 amino acids: CASSLEAASYNEQFF. For the CDR3, the DNA is TGTGCCAGCAGCTTGGAGGCGGCCTCCTACAATGAGCAGTTCTTC.

The chain recombines TRBV6-2 or TRBV6-3 with TRBJ2-1; 7 bases align to TRBD1. This CDR3 is 14 amino acids long. V was clipped by 6 bases and J by 5 bases; unmatched bases: 7. Germline V gives CDR1 MNHEY, CDR2 SVGEGT. CDR3 DNA: TGTGCCAGCAGAGACTGGGGACAGCACAATGAGCAGTTCTTC. It encodes CASRDWGQHNEQFF.

This clonotype was observed a few times. The V call is TRBV6-1, the J call TRBJ2-3; the D is unclear. Germline V gene data show CDR1 as MNHNS and CDR2 as SASEGT. There are 13 residues in the CDR3. The V end was cut by 8 bases, the J end by 4 bases, with 13 bases between. The CDR3 region is CASGSHYADTQYF. CDR3 in DNA: TGTGCCAGCGGAAGCCATTACGCAGATACGCAGTATTTT.

There are a few counts of this clonotype. The rearrangement uses TRBV9 and TRBJ1-2, with D possibly TRBD1 on 5 matching bases. The CDR3 runs to 15 residues. Germline lookup yields CDR1 SGDLS and CDR2 YYNGEE. The germline V and J ends were trimmed by 0 bases and 0 bases, with 9 bases remaining between them. CDR3 in amino acids: CASSVGAGTNYGYTF. CDR3 in DNA: TGTGCCAGCAGCGTAGGAGCAGGGACTAACTATGGCTACACCTTC.

This clonotype was observed a handful of times. This rearrangement joins TRBV20-1 to TRBJ2-7, with 10 bases that match TRBD1. This CDR3 comprises 15 residues. Unmatched junction bases numbered 7, after V lost 2 bases and J lost 3 bases. Germline V CDR1 and CDR2: DFQATT, SNEGSKA (reference sequence). CDR3 loop: CSARHVGQGIYEQYV. The CDR3 DNA is TGCAGTGCTAGACACGTGGGACAGGGGATCTACGAGCAGTACGTC.